This T cell receptor (beta chain) was found in a study of response to subunit inactivated influenza vaccine. Study findings and constraints: The authors suggested that every seasonal influenza vaccination recruits few new T cells.

In germline, CDR1 is MDHEN, CDR2 SYDVKM. The CDR3 is 13 amino acids. TCRdb re-analysed the RT-PCR reads in MiXCR, keeping a single row per CDR3 protein. The profile shows hundreds of thousands of distinct CDR3 sequences, roughly 14% of them singletons. Regarding this clonotype: Its specificity is not known. The junction departs from the called germline gene at one end, perhaps through a read error.

This specimen consisted of PBMCs from blood, obtained about 11 days after vaccination. The chain recombines TRBV28 with TRBJ2-7, with D perhaps matching TRBD1 (6 bases). This receptor was obtained from a man in his fifties or sixties who received an inactivated influenza vaccine. The CDR3 here is CASRPREGGERYF. The CDR3 nucleotides are TGTGCCAGCAGGCCACGGGAAGGGGGAGAGCGGTACTTC.